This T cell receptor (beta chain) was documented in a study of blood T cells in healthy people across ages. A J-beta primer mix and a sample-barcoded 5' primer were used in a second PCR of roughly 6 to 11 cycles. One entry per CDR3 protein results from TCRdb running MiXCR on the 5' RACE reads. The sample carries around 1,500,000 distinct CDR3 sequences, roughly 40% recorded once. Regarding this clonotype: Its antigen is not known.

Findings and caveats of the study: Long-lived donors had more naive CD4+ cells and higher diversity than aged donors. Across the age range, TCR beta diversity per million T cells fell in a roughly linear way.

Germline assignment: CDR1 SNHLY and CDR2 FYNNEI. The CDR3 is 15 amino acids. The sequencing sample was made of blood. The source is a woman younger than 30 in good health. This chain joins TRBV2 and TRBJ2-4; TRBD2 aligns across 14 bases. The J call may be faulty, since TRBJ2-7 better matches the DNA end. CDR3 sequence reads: CASRGTSGSPHEQYF. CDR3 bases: TGTGCCAGCAGGGGGACTAGCGGGAGCCCCCACGAGCAGTACTTC.